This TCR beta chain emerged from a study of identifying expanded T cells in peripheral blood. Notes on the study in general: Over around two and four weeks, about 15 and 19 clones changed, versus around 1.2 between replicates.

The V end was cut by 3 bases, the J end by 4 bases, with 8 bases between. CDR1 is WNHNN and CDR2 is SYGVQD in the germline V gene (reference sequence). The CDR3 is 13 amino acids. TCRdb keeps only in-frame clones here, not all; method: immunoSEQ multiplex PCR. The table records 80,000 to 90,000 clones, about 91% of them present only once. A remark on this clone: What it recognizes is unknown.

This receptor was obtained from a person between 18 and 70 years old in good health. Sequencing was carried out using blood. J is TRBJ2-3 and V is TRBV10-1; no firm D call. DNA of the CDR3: TGCGCCAGCAGTGACCAGGTCCCAGATACGCAGTATTTT. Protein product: CASSDQVPDTQYF.